This paragraph covers one TCR beta chain sequence. No antigen is known for it. Isolation of PBMCs gave at least 7 million cells per sample. The source of the sample is a study of blood T cells in healthy people across ages. The CDR3 is made up of 14 amino acids. Germline CDR1 is LGHNA and CDR2 is YSLEER. V lost 5 bases and J 4 bases, leaving 11 bases between the germline ends. General study points: Diversity figures based on one million T cells were deemed too low.

Combining a sample-barcoded 5' primer with a J-beta primer mix, a second PCR ran for roughly 6 to 12 cycles. TCRdb re-called the 5' RACE reads with MiXCR, one entry per CDR3 protein. Among roughly 1,800,000 distinct CDR3 sequences listed, roughly 52% were seen once. Sequenced: blood. This chain links TRBV4-3 with TRBJ2-2, with a weak D call TRBD2 (5 bases). The sequence came from a woman between 35 and 50 years old in good health. CDR3 loop: CASSTLEGTGELFF. Written as DNA, the CDR3 is TGCGCCAGCAGCACTCTAGAGGGCACCGGGGAGCTGTTTTTT.